This T cell receptor (beta chain) was observed in a study of T-cell memory formation after mild COVID-19. A 5'RACE reaction primed in the constant segment made cDNA libraries of TCR alpha and TCR beta, and these carried sample barcodes and UMIs. TCRdb reprocessed the 5' RACE reads via MiXCR and lists one record per CDR3 protein. The sample shows approximately 480,000 distinct CDR3 sequences, around a sixth of them seen only once. Germline CDR1 reads MNHEY; CDR2 reads SVGAGI. The CDR3 is made up of 15 amino acids. V was pared by 2 bases and J by 7 bases, with 5 bases of the junction left unmatched. In its sample, this clonotype was seen a few times.

Sequencing input: PBMCs or a T cell subset sorted from them (not recorded which). The source of this sequence is an adult woman who had mild COVID-19 (a few samples of this study predate the infection). Cell type and time point are not known. This chain uses TRBV6-5 with TRBJ2-1; 10 bases match TRBD1. CDR3 sequence: CASSYGTGAGNEQFF. Here the CDR3 DNA reads TGTGCCAGCAGTTACGGGACAGGGGCTGGAAATGAGCAGTTCTTC.